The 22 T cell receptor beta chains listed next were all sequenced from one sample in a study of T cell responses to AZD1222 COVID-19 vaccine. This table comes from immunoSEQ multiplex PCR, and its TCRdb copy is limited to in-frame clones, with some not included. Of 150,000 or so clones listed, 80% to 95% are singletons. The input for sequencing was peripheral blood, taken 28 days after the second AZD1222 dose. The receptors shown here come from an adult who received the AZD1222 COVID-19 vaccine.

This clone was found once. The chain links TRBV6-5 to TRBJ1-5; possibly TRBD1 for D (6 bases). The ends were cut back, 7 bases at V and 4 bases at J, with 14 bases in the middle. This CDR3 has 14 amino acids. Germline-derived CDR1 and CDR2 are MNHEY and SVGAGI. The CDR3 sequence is CASTILQGNQPQHF. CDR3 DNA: TGTGCCAGCACCATACTACAGGGAAATCAGCCCCAGCATTTT.

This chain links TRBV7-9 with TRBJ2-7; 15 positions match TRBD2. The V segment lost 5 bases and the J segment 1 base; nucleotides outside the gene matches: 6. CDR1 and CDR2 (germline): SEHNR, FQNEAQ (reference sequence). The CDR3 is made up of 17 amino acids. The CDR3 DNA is TGTGCCAGCAGCCGTGGGACTAGCGGGAGGCATTCCTACGAGCAGTACTTC. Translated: CASSRGTSGRHSYEQYF.

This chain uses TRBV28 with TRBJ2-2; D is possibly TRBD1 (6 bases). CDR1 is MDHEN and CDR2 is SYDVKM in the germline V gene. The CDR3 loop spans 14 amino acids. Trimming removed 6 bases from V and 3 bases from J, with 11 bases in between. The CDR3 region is CASRSTGYTGELFF. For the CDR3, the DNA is TGTGCCAGCAGATCCACAGGGTACACCGGGGAGCTGTTTTTT.

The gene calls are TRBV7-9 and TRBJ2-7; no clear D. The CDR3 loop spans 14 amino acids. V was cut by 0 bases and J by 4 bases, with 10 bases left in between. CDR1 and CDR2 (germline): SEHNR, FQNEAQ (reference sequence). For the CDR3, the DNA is TGTGCCAGCAGCTTAGCCGGAGCCGATTACGAGCAGTACTTC. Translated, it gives CASSLAGADYEQYF. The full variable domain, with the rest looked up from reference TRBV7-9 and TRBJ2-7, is DTGVSQNPRHKITKRGQNVTFRCDPISEHNRLYWYRQTLGQGPEFLTYFQNEAQLEKSRLLSDRFSAERPKGSFSTLEIQRTEQGDSAMYLCASSLAGADYEQYFGPGTRLTVT.

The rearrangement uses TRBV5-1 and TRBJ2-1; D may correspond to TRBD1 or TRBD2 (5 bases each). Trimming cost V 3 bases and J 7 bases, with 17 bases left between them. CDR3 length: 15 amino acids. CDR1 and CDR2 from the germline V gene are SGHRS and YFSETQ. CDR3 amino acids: CASSSDRGGLNEQFF. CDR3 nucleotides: TGCGCCAGCAGCTCGGATCGGGGCGGGTTGAATGAGCAGTTCTTC.

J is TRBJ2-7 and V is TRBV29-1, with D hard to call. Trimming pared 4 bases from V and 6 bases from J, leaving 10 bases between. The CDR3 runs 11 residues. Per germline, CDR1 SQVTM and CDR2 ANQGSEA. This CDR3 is CSVALDAEQYF. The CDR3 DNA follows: TGCAGCGTTGCCCTAGATGCCGAGCAGTACTTC.

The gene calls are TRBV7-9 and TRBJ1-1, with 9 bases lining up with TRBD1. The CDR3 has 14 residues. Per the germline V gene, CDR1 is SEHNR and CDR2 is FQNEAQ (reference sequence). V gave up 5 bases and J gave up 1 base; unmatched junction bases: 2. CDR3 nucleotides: TGTGCCAGCAGCCTGGGACAGGGGAACACTGAAGCTTTCTTT. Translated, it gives CASSLGQGNTEAFF. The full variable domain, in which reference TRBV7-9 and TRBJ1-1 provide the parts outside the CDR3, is DTGVSQNPRHKITKRGQNVTFRCDPISEHNRLYWYRQTLGQGPEFLTYFQNEAQLEKSRLLSDRFSAERPKGSFSTLEIQRTEQGDSAMYLCASSLGQGNTEAFFGQGTRLTVV.

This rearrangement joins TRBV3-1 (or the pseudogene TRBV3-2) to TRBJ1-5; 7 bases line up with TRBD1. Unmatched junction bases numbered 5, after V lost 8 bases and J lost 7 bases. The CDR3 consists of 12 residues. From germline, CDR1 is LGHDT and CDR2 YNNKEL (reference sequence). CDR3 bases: TGTGCCAGCGGTCGACAGGGCCAGCCCCAGCATTTT. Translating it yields CASGRQGQPQHF.

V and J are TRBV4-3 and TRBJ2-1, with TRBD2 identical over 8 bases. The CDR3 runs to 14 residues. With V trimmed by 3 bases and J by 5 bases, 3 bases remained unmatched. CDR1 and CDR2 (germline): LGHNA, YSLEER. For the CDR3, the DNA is TGCGCCAGCAGCCATTGGACTAGCCACAATGAGCAGTTCTTC. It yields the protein CASSHWTSHNEQFF.

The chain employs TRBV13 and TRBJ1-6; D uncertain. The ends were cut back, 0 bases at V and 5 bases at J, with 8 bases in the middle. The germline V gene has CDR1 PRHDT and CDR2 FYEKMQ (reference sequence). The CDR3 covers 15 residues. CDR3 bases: TGTGCCAGCAGCTTAGGGGGTCTTGATAATTCACCCCTCCACTTT. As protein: CASSLGGLDNSPLHF. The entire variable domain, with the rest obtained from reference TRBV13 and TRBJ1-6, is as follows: AAGVIQSPRHLIKEKRETATLKCYPIPRHDTVYWYQQGPGQDPQFLISFYEKMQSDKGSIPDRFSAQQFSDYHSELNMSSLELGDSALYFCASSLGGLDNSPLHFGNGTRLTVT.

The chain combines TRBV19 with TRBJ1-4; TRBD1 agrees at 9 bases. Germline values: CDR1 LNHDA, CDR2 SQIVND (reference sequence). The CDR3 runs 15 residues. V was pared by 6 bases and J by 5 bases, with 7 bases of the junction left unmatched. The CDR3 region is CASSPQTGGNEKLFF. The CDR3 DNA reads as TGTGCCAGTAGCCCCCAGACAGGGGGAAATGAAAAACTGTTTTTT.

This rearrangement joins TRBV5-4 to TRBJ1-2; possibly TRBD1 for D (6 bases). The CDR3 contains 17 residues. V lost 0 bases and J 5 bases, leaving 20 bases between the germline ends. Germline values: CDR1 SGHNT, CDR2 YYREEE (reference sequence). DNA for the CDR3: TGTGCCAGCAGCTTGGATGAGGCAGGGGTCCAAAAGTATGGCTACACCTTC. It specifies CASSLDEAGVQKYGYTF. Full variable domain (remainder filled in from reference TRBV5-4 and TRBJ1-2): ETGVTQSPTHLIKTRGQQVTLRCSSQSGHNTVSWYQQALGQGPQFIFQYYREEENGRGNFPPRFSGLQFPNYSSELNVNALELDDSALYLCASSLDEAGVQKYGYTFGSGTRLTVV.

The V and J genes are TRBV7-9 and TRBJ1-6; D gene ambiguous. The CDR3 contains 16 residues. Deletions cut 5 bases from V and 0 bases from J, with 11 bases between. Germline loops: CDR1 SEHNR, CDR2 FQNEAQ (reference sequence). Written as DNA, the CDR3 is TGTGCCAGCAGCGCCGCTCAGAGCTCCTATAATTCACCCCTCCACTTT. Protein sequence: CASSAAQSSYNSPLHF.

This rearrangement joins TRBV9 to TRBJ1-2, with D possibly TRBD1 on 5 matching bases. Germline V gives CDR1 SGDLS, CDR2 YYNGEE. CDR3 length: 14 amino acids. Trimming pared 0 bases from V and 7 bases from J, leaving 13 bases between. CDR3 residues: CASSVDQGISGYTF. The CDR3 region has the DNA TGTGCCAGCAGCGTAGACCAGGGAATCTCTGGCTACACCTTC.

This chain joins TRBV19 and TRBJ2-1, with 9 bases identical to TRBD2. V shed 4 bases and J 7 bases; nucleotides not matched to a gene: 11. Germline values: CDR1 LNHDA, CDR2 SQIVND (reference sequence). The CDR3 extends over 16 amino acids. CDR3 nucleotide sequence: TGTGCCAGTAGTAACGAGCGGGAGGCCAGGGTGAATGAGCAGTTCTTC. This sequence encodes CASSNEREARVNEQFF.

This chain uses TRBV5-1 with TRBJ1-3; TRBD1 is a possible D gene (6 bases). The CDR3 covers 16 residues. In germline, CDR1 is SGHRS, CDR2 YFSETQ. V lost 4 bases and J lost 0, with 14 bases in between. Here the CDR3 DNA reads TGCGCCAGCAGCCCCCAGCCAGGGGTCTCTGGAAACACCATATATTTT. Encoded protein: CASSPQPGVSGNTIYF.

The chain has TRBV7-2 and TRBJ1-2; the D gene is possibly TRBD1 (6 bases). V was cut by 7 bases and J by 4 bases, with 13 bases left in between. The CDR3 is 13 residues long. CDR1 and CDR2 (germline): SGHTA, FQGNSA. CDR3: CASNTDRLYGYTF. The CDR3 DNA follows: TGTGCCAGCAATACCGACAGGCTCTATGGCTACACCTTC.

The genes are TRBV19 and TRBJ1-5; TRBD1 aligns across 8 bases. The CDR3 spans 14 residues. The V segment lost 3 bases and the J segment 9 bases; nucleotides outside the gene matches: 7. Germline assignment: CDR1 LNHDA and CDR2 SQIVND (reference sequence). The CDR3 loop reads CASSMDRAGGPQHF. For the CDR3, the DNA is TGTGCCAGTAGTATGGACAGGGCAGGGGGGCCCCAGCATTTT.

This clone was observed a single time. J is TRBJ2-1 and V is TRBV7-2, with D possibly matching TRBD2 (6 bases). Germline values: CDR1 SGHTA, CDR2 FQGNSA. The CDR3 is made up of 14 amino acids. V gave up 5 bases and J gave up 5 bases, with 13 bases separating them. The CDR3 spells CASSPTLAHNEQFF. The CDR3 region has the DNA TGTGCCAGCAGCCCCACTCTAGCGCACAATGAGCAGTTCTTC. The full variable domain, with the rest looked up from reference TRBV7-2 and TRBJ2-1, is GAGVSQSPSNKVTEKGKDVELRCDPISGHTALYWYRQSLGQGLEFLIYFQGNSAPDKSGLPSDRFSAERTGGSVSTLTIQRTQQEDSAVYLCASSPTLAHNEQFFGPGTRLTVL.

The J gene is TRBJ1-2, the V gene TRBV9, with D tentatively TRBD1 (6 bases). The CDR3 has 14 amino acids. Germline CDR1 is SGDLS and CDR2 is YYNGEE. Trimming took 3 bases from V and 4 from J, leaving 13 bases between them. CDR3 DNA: TGTGCCAGCAGCGAGGCCGGACAGCCCTATGGCTACACCTTC. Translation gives CASSEAGQPYGYTF.

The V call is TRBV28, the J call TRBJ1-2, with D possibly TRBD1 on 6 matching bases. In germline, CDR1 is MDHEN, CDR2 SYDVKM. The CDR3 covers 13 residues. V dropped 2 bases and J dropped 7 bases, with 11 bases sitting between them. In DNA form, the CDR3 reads TGTGCCAGCAGTTTACTGGACAGCGTTGGCTACACCTTC. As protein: CASSLLDSVGYTF.

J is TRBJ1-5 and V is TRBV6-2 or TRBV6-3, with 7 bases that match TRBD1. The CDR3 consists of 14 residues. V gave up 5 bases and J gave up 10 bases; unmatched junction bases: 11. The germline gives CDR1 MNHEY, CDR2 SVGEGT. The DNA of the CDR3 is TGTGCCAGCAGTAGAGACAGGGCTAGCGGACCCCAGCATTTT. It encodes CASSRDRASGPQHF.